The 14 T cell receptor beta chains below were found in one sample sequenced in a study of patients and donors after allogeneic stem cell transplantation. TCRdb ran MiXCR on the RT-PCR reads and lists one entry per CDR3 protein. The profile covers 900,000 to 1,000,000 distinct CDR3 sequences, with over 15% appearing a single time and roughly 6.4% taken by the ten largest. Sequenced input: blood, either unsorted or a sorted T cell fraction (not recorded which). These receptors all stem from a human donor who was either an allogeneic HSCT recipient or a stem cell or donor lymphocyte infusion donor (not recorded which). It is not recorded whose cells these are; they may come from a transplant donor.

This chain links TRBV19 with TRBJ2-5; D is perhaps TRBD1 (6 bases). The CDR3 totals 16 residues. V gave up 4 bases and J gave up 0 bases, with 15 bases separating them. CDR1 and CDR2 from the germline V gene are LNHDA and SQIVND (reference sequence). The CDR3 is CASSSSVTGNQETQYF. CDR3 DNA: TGTGCCAGTAGTAGCTCAGTCACAGGGAACCAAGAGACCCAGTACTTC.

This clonotype was seen only a few times. The V call is TRBV29-1, the J call TRBJ1-1, with 8 bases aligning to TRBD1. Germline assignment: CDR1 SQVTM and CDR2 ANQGSEA. The CDR3 totals 15 residues. With 1 base clipped from V and 1 base from J, the junction kept 5 bases outside the gene matches. CDR3 region: CSVEGSGTGNTEAFF. CDR3 bases: TGCAGCGTTGAAGGGTCCGGGACAGGGAACACTGAAGCTTTCTTT.

The chain employs TRBV4-1 and TRBJ2-1; no definite D call. The CDR3 runs 12 residues. Deletions cut 1 base from V and 7 bases from J, with 5 bases between. Germline V gene lookup returns CDR1 MGHRA and CDR2 YSYEKL. The CDR3 DNA is TGCGCCAGCAGCCAAGGGAAGAATGAGCAGTTCTTC. Its protein is CASSQGKNEQFF.

This clonotype showed up just a few times. The chain joins TRBV9 to TRBJ2-3, with a weak D call TRBD1 (7 bases). V was shortened by 3 bases and J by 4 bases, with 18 bases between the two germline ends. The germline CDR1 and CDR2 sequences are SGDLS and YYNGEE. The CDR3 contains 16 residues. CDR3 loop: CASSAIAGGTADTQYF. CDR3 DNA sequence: TGTGCCAGCAGCGCTATCGCAGGGGGGACCGCAGATACGCAGTATTTT. The whole variable domain, filled in from reference TRBV9 and TRBJ2-3, reads DSGVTQTPKHLITATGQRVTLRCSPRSGDLSVYWYQQSLDQGLQFLIQYYNGEERAKGNILERFSAQQFPDLHSELNLSSLELGDSALYFCASSAIAGGTADTQYFGPGTRLTVL.

In its sample, this clonotype was seen a few times. The genes are TRBV9 and TRBJ2-2; D is undetermined. CDR3 size: 15 residues. Germline CDR1 and CDR2: SGDLS and YYNGEE. Trimming pared 0 bases from V and 2 bases from J, leaving 8 bases between. The CDR3 DNA is TGTGCCAGCAGCGTAGTGGCAGAAAACACCGGGGAGCTGTTTTTT. Protein: CASSVVAENTGELFF.

The J gene is TRBJ2-5, the V gene TRBV3-1; the match to TRBD2 covers 12 bases. CDR3 length: 18 amino acids. CDR1 is LGHDT and CDR2 is YNNKEL in the germline V gene (reference sequence). Germline trimming cut 4 bases from V and 0 bases from J; bases unmatched to any gene: 9. In nucleotides, the CDR3 is TGTGCCAGCAGCCCTCGCCTAGCGGGGGGGCCGTACCAAGAGACCCAGTACTTC. Translation gives CASSPRLAGGPYQETQYF.

Ten or more counts support this clonotype. The chain is built from TRBV29-1 and TRBJ2-7, with D unresolved. Looked up from germline, CDR1 is SQVTM and CDR2 is ANQGSEA. Trimming removed 8 bases at V and 3 bases at J, with 14 bases between. This CDR3 has 12 residues. As DNA, the CDR3 is TGCAGCACTTGGAGCTCTAACTACGAGCAGTACTTC. Protein: CSTWSSNYEQYF.

The rearrangement links TRBV6-2 or TRBV6-3 to TRBJ2-7; D is possibly TRBD2 (6 bases). Germline V CDR1 and CDR2: MNHEY, SVGEGT. The CDR3 is 14 residues long. V was pared by 2 bases and J by 2 bases, with 10 bases between. The CDR3 region is CASSYGGGAYEQYF. The CDR3 DNA is TGTGCCAGCAGTTACGGGGGAGGAGCCTACGAGCAGTACTTC.

This clonotype was observed a handful of times. The V and J genes are TRBV5-5 and TRBJ2-3, with 7 nucleotides matching TRBD1. Germline V gene data show CDR1 as SGHKS and CDR2 as YYEKEE (reference sequence). The CDR3 totals 17 residues. Trimming removed 3 bases from V and 0 bases from J; junction bases left unmatched: 10. As DNA, the CDR3 is TGTGCCAGCAGCTGGCGCAACAGGGGTCCAAGCACAGATACGCAGTATTTT. Translation gives CASSWRNRGPSTDTQYF.

At least ten counts were recorded for this clonotype. The rearrangement uses TRBV12-3 or TRBV12-4 and TRBJ2-7; 9 positions agree with TRBD1. With 6 bases clipped from V and 7 bases from J, the junction kept 4 bases outside the gene matches. The CDR3 length is 12 residues. The CDR3 region is CASSPDRGEQYF. For the CDR3, the DNA is TGTGCCAGCAGCCCTGACAGGGGGGAGCAGTACTTC.

V and J are TRBV10-3 and TRBJ2-7, with 7 bases fitting TRBD2. V trimming: 2 bases; J trimming: 5 bases; junction bases outside the gene matches: 9. Germline CDR1 is ENHRY and CDR2 is SYGVKD. The CDR3 covers 15 residues. Here the CDR3 DNA reads TGTGCCATCAGTGAGATTGCGGGAGAATCCCACGAGCAGTACTTC. As protein: CAISEIAGESHEQYF.

The chain uses TRBV27 and TRBJ2-7; 7 bases agree with TRBD1. Germline lookup yields CDR1 MNHEY and CDR2 SMNVEV (reference sequence). The CDR3 runs 12 residues. V trimming: 5 bases; J trimming: 6 bases; junction bases outside the gene matches: 4. The CDR3 bases are TGTGCCAGCAGTCAGACAGGGTCCGAGCAGTACTTC. Amino acid sequence: CASSQTGSEQYF.

V is TRBV5-1 and J is TRBJ2-3; 13 nucleotides line up with TRBD2. This CDR3 is 16 amino acids long. The V gene end was trimmed by 4 bases and the J gene end by 4 bases; junction bases not matched to a gene: 6. Germline assignment: CDR1 SGHRS and CDR2 YFSETQ. The CDR3 DNA follows: TGCGCCAGCAGCGTGGGGACTAGCGGGAAATCAGATACGCAGTATTTT. It specifies CASSVGTSGKSDTQYF.

Only a few counts were recorded for this clonotype. The rearrangement joins TRBV9 to TRBJ2-1; TRBD2 matches 9 bases. V lost 3 bases to trimming and J lost 10 bases; unmatched junction nucleotides: 2. The germline V gene encodes CDR1 SGDLS and CDR2 YYNGEE. The CDR3 is 12 residues long. CDR3 nucleotide sequence: TGTGCCAGCAGCGGACTAGCGGAAGAGCAGTTCTTC. This sequence encodes CASSGLAEEQFF. The variable domain in full, with the rest retrieved from reference TRBV9 and TRBJ2-1, is DSGVTQTPKHLITATGQRVTLRCSPRSGDLSVYWYQQSLDQGLQFLIQYYNGEERAKGNILERFSAQQFPDLHSELNLSSLELGDSALYFCASSGLAEEQFFGPGTRLTVL.